This TCR beta chain was identified in a study of shared clonotypes between healthy human individuals. Genomic DNA belonging to each subset was distributed in equal measure over several immunoSEQ plates. This table comes from immunoSEQ multiplex PCR, and its TCRdb copy is limited to in-frame clones, with some not included. In the table there are over a million clones, around 74% of which are singletons. The germline gives CDR1 LNHDA, CDR2 SQIVND (reference sequence). This CDR3 region has 15 residues. J lost 7 bases, V lost 7 bases, and 8 bases had no gene match. The clonotype was recovered from a man between 18 and 35 years old in good health. The chain is built from TRBV19 and TRBJ1-4, with 11 bases matching TRBD1. Sequencing was carried out using memory CD4+ T cells sorted from blood. Subset in this sample: CD45RA-negative fraction. The CDR3 region is CASTTGGTGGEKLFF. The CDR3 region has the DNA TGTGCCAGTACCACGGGAGGGACAGGGGGTGAAAAACTGTTTTTT. Supplemented by reference TRBV19 and TRBJ1-4, the full variable domain reads DGGITQSPKYLFRKEGQNVTLSCEQNLNHDAMYWYRQDPGQGLRLIYYSQIVNDFQKGDIAEGYSVSREKKESFPLTVTSAQKNPTAFYLCASTTGGTGGEKLFFGSGTQLSVL.